Sequencing of this TCR beta chain was carried out in a study of patients and donors after allogeneic stem cell transplantation. This clonotype was observed a handful of times. This CDR3 comprises 17 residues. Trimming removed 1 base at V and 0 bases at J, with 12 bases between. The germline V gene encodes CDR1 SGHTA and CDR2 FQGTGA. In TCRdb, the RT-PCR reads were re-called with MiXCR into one record per CDR3 protein. The sample lists about 230,000 distinct CDR3 sequences; roughly 13% were seen once. The origin of this receptor is a human donor who was either an allogeneic HSCT recipient or a stem cell or donor lymphocyte infusion donor (not recorded which). It is not recorded whose cells these are; they may come from a transplant donor. The chain is built from TRBV7-3 and TRBJ2-2, with D unresolved. Sequenced sample: blood, either unsorted or a sorted T cell fraction (not recorded which). The CDR3 here is CASSLRVSRANTGELFF. The CDR3 coding sequence is TGTGCCAGCAGCTTAAGAGTCTCTAGGGCGAACACCGGGGAGCTGTTTTTT.